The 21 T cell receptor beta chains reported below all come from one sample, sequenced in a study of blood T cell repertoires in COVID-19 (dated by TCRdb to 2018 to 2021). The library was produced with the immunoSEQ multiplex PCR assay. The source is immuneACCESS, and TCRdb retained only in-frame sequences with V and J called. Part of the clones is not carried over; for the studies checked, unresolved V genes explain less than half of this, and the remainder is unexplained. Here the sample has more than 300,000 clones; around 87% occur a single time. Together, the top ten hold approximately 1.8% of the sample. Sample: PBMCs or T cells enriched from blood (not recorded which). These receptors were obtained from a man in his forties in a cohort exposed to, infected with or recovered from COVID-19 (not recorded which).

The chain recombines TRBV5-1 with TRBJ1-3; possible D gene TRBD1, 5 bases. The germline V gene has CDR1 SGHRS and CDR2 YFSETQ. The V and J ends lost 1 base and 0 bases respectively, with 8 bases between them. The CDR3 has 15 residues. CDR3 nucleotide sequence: TGCGCCAGCAGCTTGCAGGGCCCCTCTGGAAACACCATATATTTT. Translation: CASSLQGPSGNTIYF.

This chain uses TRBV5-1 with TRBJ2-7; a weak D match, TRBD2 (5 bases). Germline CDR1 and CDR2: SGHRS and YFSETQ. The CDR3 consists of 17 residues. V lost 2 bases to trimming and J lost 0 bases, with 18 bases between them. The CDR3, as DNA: TGCGCCAGCAGCTTCGGGGAAGAGGACTTACGCTCCTACGAGCAGTACTTC. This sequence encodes CASSFGEEDLRSYEQYF.

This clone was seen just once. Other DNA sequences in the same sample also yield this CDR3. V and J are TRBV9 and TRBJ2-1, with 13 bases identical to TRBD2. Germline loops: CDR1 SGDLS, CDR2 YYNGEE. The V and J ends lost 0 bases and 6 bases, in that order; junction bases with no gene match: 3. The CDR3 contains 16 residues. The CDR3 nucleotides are TGTGCCAGCAGCGTAGCTAGACTAGCGGGGGGCAATGAGCAGTTCTTC. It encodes CASSVARLAGGNEQFF.

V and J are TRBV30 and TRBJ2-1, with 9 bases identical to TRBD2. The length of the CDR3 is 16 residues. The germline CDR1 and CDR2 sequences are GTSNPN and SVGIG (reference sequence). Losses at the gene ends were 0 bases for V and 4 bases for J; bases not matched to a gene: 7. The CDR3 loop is CAWSVRETSGYNEQFF. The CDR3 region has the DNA TGTGCCTGGAGTGTACGGGAGACTAGCGGATACAATGAGCAGTTCTTC.

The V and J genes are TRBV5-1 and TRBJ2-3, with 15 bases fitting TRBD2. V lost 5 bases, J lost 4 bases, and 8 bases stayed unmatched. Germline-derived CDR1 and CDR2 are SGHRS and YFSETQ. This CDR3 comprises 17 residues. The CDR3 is CASRTGLAGGPADTQYF. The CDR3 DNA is TGCGCCAGCAGGACCGGACTAGCGGGAGGGCCCGCAGATACGCAGTATTTT.

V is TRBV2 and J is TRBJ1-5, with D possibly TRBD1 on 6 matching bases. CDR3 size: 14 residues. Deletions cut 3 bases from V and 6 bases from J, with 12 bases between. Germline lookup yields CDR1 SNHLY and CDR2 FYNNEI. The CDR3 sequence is CASSDSGGGQPQHF. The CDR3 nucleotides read TGTGCCAGCAGTGATTCGGGGGGCGGTCAGCCCCAGCATTTT.

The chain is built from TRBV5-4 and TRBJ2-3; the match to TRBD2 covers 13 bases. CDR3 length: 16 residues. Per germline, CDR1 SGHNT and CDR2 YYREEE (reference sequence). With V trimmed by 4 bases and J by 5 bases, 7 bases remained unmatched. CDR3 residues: CASSSRTSGSLDTQYF. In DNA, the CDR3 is TGTGCCAGCAGCAGCAGGACTAGCGGGAGTCTAGATACGCAGTATTTT.

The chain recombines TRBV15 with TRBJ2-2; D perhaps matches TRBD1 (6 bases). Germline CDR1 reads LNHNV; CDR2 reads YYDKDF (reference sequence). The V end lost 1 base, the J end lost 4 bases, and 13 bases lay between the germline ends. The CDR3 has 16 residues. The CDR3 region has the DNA TGTGCCACCAGCAGAGGGGAAGGGGGTGGCACCGGGGAGCTGTTTTTT. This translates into CATSRGEGGGTGELFF.

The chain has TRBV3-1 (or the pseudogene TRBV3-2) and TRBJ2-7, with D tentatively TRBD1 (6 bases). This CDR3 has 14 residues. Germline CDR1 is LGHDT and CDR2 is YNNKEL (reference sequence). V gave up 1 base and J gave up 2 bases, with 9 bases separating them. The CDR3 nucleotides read TGTGCCAGCAGCCAAGGAAACAGGGCCTACGAGCAGTACTTC. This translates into CASSQGNRAYEQYF.

CDR3 sequence (DNA): TGTGCCAGCAGCCTCGGGAAGACAGATACGCAGTATTTT. As protein: CASSLGKTDTQYF. The rearrangement links TRBV7-2 to TRBJ2-3; a weak D match, TRBD2 (5 bases). From germline, CDR1 is SGHTA and CDR2 FQGNSA. V dropped 5 bases and J dropped 3 bases, with 9 bases sitting between them. The CDR3 is 13 residues long.

The CDR3 region is CASSGQGGGEQYF. In nucleotides, the CDR3 is TGTGCCAGCAGCGGACAAGGCGGTGGCGAGCAGTACTTC. V gene TRBV7-7 combines with J gene TRBJ2-7; TRBD1 is a possible D gene (5 bases). Trimming removed 5 bases at V and 6 bases at J, with 14 bases between. CDR3 length: 13 residues. Per the germline V gene, CDR1 is SSHAT and CDR2 is FNYEAQ (reference sequence).

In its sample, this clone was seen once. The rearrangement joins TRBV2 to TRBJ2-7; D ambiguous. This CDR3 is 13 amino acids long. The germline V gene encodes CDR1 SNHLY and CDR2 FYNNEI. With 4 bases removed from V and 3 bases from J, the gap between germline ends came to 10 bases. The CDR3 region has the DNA TGTGCCAGCAGTGTTAGCCATCTCTACGAGCAGTACTTC. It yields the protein CASSVSHLYEQYF.

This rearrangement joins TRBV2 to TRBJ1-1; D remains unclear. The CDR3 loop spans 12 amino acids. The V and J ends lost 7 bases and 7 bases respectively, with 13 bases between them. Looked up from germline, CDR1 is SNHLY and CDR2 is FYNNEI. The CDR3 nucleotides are TGTGCCAGCACCGAGACACAGATTGAAGCTTTCTTT. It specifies CASTETQIEAFF.

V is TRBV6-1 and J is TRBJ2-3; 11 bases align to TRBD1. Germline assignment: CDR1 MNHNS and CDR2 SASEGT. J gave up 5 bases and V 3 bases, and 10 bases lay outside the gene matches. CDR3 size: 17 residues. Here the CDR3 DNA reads TGTGCCAGCAGTGACCTTCTCGGACAGGGGGCAAAAGATACGCAGTATTTT. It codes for CASSDLLGQGAKDTQYF.

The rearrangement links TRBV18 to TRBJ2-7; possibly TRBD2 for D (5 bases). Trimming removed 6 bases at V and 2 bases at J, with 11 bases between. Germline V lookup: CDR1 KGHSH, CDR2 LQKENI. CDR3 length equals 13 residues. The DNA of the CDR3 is TGTGCCAGCTCGCAAGCGGCGCCCTACGAGCAGTACTTC. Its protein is CASSQAAPYEQYF. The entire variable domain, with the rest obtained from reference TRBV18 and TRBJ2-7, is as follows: NAGVMQNPRHLVRRRGQEARLRCSPMKGHSHVYWYRQLPEEGLKFMVYLQKENIIDESGMPKERFSAEFPKEGPSILRIQQVVRGDSAAYFCASSQAAPYEQYFGPGTRLTVT.

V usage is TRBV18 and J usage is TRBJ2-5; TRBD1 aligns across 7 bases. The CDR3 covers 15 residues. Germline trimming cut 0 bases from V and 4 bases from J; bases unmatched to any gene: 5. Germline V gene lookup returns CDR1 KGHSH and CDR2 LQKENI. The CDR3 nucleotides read TGTGCCAGCTCACCACCAAAAGGGGGCGGAGAGACCCAGTACTTC. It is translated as CASSPPKGGGETQYF.

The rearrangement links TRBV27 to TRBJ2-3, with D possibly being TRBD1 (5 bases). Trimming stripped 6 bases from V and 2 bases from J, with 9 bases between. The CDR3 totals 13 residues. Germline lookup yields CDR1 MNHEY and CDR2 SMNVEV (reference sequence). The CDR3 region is CASRPRATDTQYF. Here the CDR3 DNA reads TGTGCCAGCAGGCCCAGGGCCACAGATACGCAGTATTTT.

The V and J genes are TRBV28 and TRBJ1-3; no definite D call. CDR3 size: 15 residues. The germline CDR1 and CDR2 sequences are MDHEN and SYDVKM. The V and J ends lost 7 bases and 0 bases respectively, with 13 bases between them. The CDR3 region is CASTTRAGSGNTIYF. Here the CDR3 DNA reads TGTGCCAGCACCACTCGAGCTGGCTCTGGAAACACCATATATTTT.

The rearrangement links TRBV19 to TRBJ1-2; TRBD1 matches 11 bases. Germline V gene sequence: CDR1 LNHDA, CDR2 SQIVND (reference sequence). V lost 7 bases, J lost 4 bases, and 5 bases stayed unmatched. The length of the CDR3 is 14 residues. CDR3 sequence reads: CASTPGQGVYGYTF. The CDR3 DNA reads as TGTGCCAGTACCCCGGGACAGGGGGTCTATGGCTACACCTTC. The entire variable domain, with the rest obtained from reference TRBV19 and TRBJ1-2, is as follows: DGGITQSPKYLFRKEGQNVTLSCEQNLNHDAMYWYRQDPGQGLRLIYYSQIVNDFQKGDIAEGYSVSREKKESFPLTVTSAQKNPTAFYLCASTPGQGVYGYTFGSGTRLTVV.

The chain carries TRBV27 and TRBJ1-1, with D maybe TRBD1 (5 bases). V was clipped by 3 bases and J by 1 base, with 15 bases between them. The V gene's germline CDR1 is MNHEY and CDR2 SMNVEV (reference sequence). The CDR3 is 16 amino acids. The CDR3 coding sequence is TGTGCCAGCAGTTTCGACAGCCGTACCCAGAACACTGAAGCTTTCTTT. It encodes CASSFDSRTQNTEAFF.

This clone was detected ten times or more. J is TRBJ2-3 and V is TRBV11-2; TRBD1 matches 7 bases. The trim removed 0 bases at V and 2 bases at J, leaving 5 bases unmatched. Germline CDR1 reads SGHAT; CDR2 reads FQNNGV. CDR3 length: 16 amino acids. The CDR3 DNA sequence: TGTGCCAGCAGCTTAGAGTTACAGGGGTCCACAGATACGCAGTATTTT. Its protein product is CASSLELQGSTDTQYF.